This record looks at one TCR beta chain sequence and its context. The target antigen is unknown. The sample comes from a study of cytomegalovirus exposure and HLA in healthy donors. Study information: There were 90 million to 140 million unique TCR beta sequences, drawn from about 200 million T cells, in an earlier analysis. Broader study findings: Most TCRs appeared rarely, but some public TCRs recurred in many donors. As a later analysis showed, a missense DCLRE1C variant was linked to trimming of TCR beta V- and J-genes. Available immune exposure information was restricted to CMV serostatus only.

PCR primers comprised 60 Vbeta and 13 Jbeta primers. The data were produced by immunoSEQ multiplex PCR, yet TCRdb's version contains in-frame clones alone and is incomplete. The table has roughly 110,000 clones, 71% seen once; the top ten hold 2.8%. Germline CDR1 MRHNA, CDR2 SNTAGT. The CDR3 is 15 residues long. Unmatched junction bases numbered 2, after V lost 4 bases and J lost 0 bases. V usage is TRBV6-4 and J usage is TRBJ2-1, with 8 bases fitting TRBD2. Material for sequencing was PBMCs. This sequence originates from a female donor in good health and CMV-seronegative. The chain's CDR3 is CASSALAGSYNEQFF. The DNA for the CDR3 is TGTGCCAGCAGTGCCCTAGCGGGCTCCTACAATGAGCAGTTCTTC.